These 21 T cell receptor beta chains were sequenced from one sample in a study of shared clonotypes between healthy human individuals. Sequencing used immunoSEQ multiplex PCR; TCRdb keeps in-frame clones, though not all of them. The sample has around 2.1 million clones, nearly 97% seen once; the top ten hold around 0.13%. The source material was naive CD4+ T cells sorted from blood. Subset described: CD45RA+ positively selected. The origin of the receptors is a man between 18 and 35 years old in good health.

The chain uses TRBV6-5 and TRBJ2-2, with TRBD2 as a possible D gene (5 bases). Between the trimmed V and J ends, which lost 8 bases and 4 bases, there was a span of 11 bases. The germline V gene has CDR1 MNHEY and CDR2 SVGAGI. The CDR3 is made up of 13 amino acids. The CDR3 sequence is CASFRAGTGELFF. CDR3 DNA: TGTGCCAGCTTTCGGGCGGGCACCGGGGAGCTGTTTTTT.

J is TRBJ2-7 and V is TRBV6-6; D unresolved. Trimming stripped 8 bases from V and 6 bases from J, with 11 bases between. The CDR3 has 11 residues. Germline V gene lookup returns CDR1 MNHNY and CDR2 SVGAGI (reference sequence). This chain's CDR3 is CASFARSEQYF. The CDR3 bases are TGTGCCAGCTTTGCGAGATCCGAGCAGTACTTC.

On this clone itself: The same CDR3 arises from other DNA sequences in this sample as well. This chain links TRBV10-3 with TRBJ1-1; 7 bases align to TRBD1. J was trimmed by 7 bases and V by 2 bases; bases with no gene match: 1. The CDR3 has 12 amino acids. CDR1 ENHRY and CDR2 SYGVKD come from the germline V gene. CDR3 protein: CAISEPGGEAFF. DNA for the CDR3: TGTGCCATCAGTGAGCCAGGGGGTGAAGCTTTCTTT.

V gene TRBV2 combines with J gene TRBJ2-5; weak D call: TRBD1 (5 bases). The CDR3 totals 14 residues. V was pared by 3 bases and J by 3 bases, with 11 bases between. CDR1 and CDR2 (germline): SNHLY, FYNNEI. CDR3 nucleotide sequence: TGTGCCAGCAGTGACAGGGTACTAAAAGAGACCCAGTACTTC. This codes for CASSDRVLKETQYF.

Comments on this clone: The sample carries other DNA sequences with the same CDR3. The chain employs TRBV5-1 and TRBJ2-5, with a weak D call TRBD1 (6 bases). This CDR3 is built from 14 residues. Trimming removed 0 bases at V and 5 bases at J, with 11 bases between. Germline CDR1 SGHRS, CDR2 YFSETQ. CDR3 sequence (DNA): TGCGCCAGCAGCTTGGGGGCAGGGGAGGAGACCCAGTACTTC. It codes for CASSLGAGEETQYF.

The chain recombines TRBV5-1 with TRBJ2-3; 12 positions agree with TRBD2. The CDR3 is 18 residues long. In germline, CDR1 is SGHRS, CDR2 YFSETQ. J was trimmed by 6 bases and V by 5 bases; bases with no gene match: 16. CDR3 in amino acids: CASRMTTSGSTRPDTQYF. The CDR3 coding sequence is TGCGCCAGCAGAATGACGACTAGCGGGAGTACGCGGCCGGATACGCAGTATTTT.

This clone was seen a few times. This same CDR3 is encoded by further DNA sequences in the sample. The chain couples TRBV5-1 to TRBJ1-6; D is ambiguous. Trimming cost V 0 bases and J 6 bases, with 4 bases left between them. Per germline, CDR1 SGHRS and CDR2 YFSETQ. CDR3 length equals 13 residues. DNA for the CDR3: TGCGCCAGCAGCTTGGAGGGTAATTCACCCCTCCACTTT. Translating it yields CASSLEGNSPLHF.

The chain employs TRBV5-1 and TRBJ1-1; D is ambiguous. V lost 7 bases and J lost 4, with 17 bases in between. CDR3 length equals 14 residues. The germline V gene has CDR1 SGHRS and CDR2 YFSETQ. The CDR3: CASAYVVSATEAFF. In DNA form, the CDR3 reads TGCGCCAGCGCGTATGTGGTTTCGGCCACTGAAGCTTTCTTT.

This clone was seen just once. The chain recombines TRBV10-1 with TRBJ1-1; D is unclear. This CDR3 is built from 13 residues. V was clipped by 3 bases and J by 2 bases, with 7 bases between them. The germline V gene has CDR1 WNHNN and CDR2 SYGVQD (reference sequence). CDR3 residues: CASSDGSNTEAFF. Here the CDR3 DNA reads TGCGCCAGCAGTGATGGCAGTAACACTGAAGCTTTCTTT.

Comment on this clone: The same CDR3 also results from other DNA sequences found in this sample. J is TRBJ2-7 and V is TRBV6-6; no clear D gene. V lost 2 bases and J 4 bases, leaving 9 bases between the germline ends. Germline values: CDR1 MNHNY, CDR2 SVGAGI (reference sequence). The CDR3 covers 13 residues. For the CDR3, the DNA is TGTGCCAGCAGTTACGCAGGTACTTACGAGCAGTACTTC. It encodes CASSYAGTYEQYF.

The chain carries TRBV10-3 and TRBJ2-3; TRBD2 matches 9 bases. This CDR3 has 15 amino acids. The germline CDR1 and CDR2 sequences are ENHRY and SYGVKD. V shed 6 bases, J shed 6 bases, and the junction held 10 bases outside the gene matches. The CDR3 sequence is CAISGSGSTWDTQYF. In nucleotides, the CDR3 is TGTGCCATCAGCGGTAGCGGGAGTACCTGGGATACGCAGTATTTT.

The rearrangement uses TRBV19 and TRBJ2-2; 11 positions agree with TRBD1. There are 16 residues in the CDR3. The junction had 7 bases not matched to a gene; V was cut back by 4 bases and J by 6 bases. In germline, CDR1 is LNHDA, CDR2 SQIVND (reference sequence). CDR3 protein: CASSTGTGGSPGELFF. Here the CDR3 DNA reads TGTGCCAGTAGTACCGGGACAGGGGGAAGTCCCGGGGAGCTGTTTTTT.

Concerning this clone itself: This could be a read error, since a much larger clone is one nucleotide away. Other DNA sequences in the same sample also yield this CDR3. The chain joins TRBV5-4 to TRBJ1-2; the match to TRBD1 covers 7 bases. CDR3 length: 13 amino acids. The V segment lost 4 bases and the J segment 4 bases; nucleotides outside the gene matches: 4. CDR1 is SGHNT, CDR2 YYREEE, per germline (reference sequence). The CDR3 DNA follows: TGTGCCAGCAGCCCGGACAGGAGCTATGGCTACACCTTC. It is translated as CASSPDRSYGYTF.

The rearrangement joins TRBV2 to TRBJ2-1, with 8 positions matching TRBD1. The V gene end was trimmed by 4 bases and the J gene end by 16 bases; junction bases not matched to a gene: 9. The CDR3 consists of 12 residues. Germline V lookup: CDR1 SNHLY, CDR2 FYNNEI. CDR3 nucleotide sequence: TGTGCCAGCAGTGCGGAGGACAGGGTCGACTTCTTC. Amino acid sequence: CASSAEDRVDFF. Full variable domain (rest looked up from reference TRBV2 and TRBJ2-1): EPEVTQTPSHQVTQMGQEVILRCVPISNHLYFYWYRQILGQKVEFLVSFYNNEISEKSEIFDDQFSVERPDGSNFTLKIRSTKLEDSAMYFCASSAEDRVDFFGPGTRLTVL.

The J gene is TRBJ1-1, the V gene TRBV5-1; 7 bases map to TRBD1. The germline CDR1 and CDR2 sequences are SGHRS and YFSETQ. The junction had 11 bases not matched to a gene; V was cut back by 7 bases and J by 8 bases. The CDR3 totals 13 residues. The CDR3 nucleotides are TGCGCCAGCTATACCTCCTCAGGGGGGGAAGCTTTCTTT. It yields the protein CASYTSSGGEAFF.

The chain couples TRBV25-1 to TRBJ1-1; TRBD1 matches at 10 bases. Trimming removed 4 bases from V and 5 bases from J; junction bases left unmatched: 7. CDR1 is MGHDK, CDR2 SYGVNS, per germline. CDR3 length: 15 residues. The CDR3 DNA reads as TGTGCCAGCAGTGGTTTCGGGACAGGGGAGACTGAAGCTTTCTTT. Encoded protein: CASSGFGTGETEAFF.

The V call is TRBV20-1, the J call TRBJ2-7; D not certain. V lost 1 base, J lost 6 bases, and 7 bases lay in between. The CDR3 has 11 amino acids. Germline V gene lookup returns CDR1 DFQATT and CDR2 SNEGSKA (reference sequence). The CDR3 sequence: CSARGVGEQYF. For the CDR3, the DNA is TGCAGTGCTAGAGGGGTAGGCGAGCAGTACTTC.

CDR3: CASGSSGGSDTQYF. CDR3 sequence (DNA): TGTGCCAGTGGTTCCAGCGGGGGGTCTGATACGCAGTATTTT. This chain links TRBV19 with TRBJ2-3, with 9 bases matching TRBD2. Trimming at V came to 8 bases and at J to 6 bases, leaving 9 bases not matched to a gene. The germline gives CDR1 LNHDA, CDR2 SQIVND (reference sequence). This CDR3 is built from 14 residues. Looking up the rest from reference TRBV19 and TRBJ2-3 gives the full variable domain: DGGITQSPKYLFRKEGQNVTLSCEQNLNHDAMYWYRQDPGQGLRLIYYSQIVNDFQKGDIAEGYSVSREKKESFPLTVTSAQKNPTAFYLCASGSSGGSDTQYFGPGTRLTVL.

The chain joins TRBV4-3 to TRBJ2-2; 12 bases match TRBD2. The junction had 5 bases not matched to a gene; V was cut back by 0 bases and J by 6 bases. This CDR3 spans 17 amino acids. Per germline, CDR1 LGHNA and CDR2 YSLEER. CDR3 nucleotide sequence: TGCGCCAGCAGCCAAGATTGGCTAGCGGGAGGGCCCGGGGAGCTGTTTTTT. It translates to CASSQDWLAGGPGELFF.

This chain uses TRBV7-9 with TRBJ2-3; D is perhaps TRBD2 (5 bases). V lost 8 bases and J 1 base, leaving 16 bases between the germline ends. This CDR3 has 15 amino acids. Germline values: CDR1 SEHNR, CDR2 FQNEAQ (reference sequence). The DNA for the CDR3 is TGTGCCAGCCTCCCCGAGGGCCGCGGCACAGATACGCAGTATTTT. Amino acid sequence: CASLPEGRGTDTQYF.

The chain recombines TRBV6-1 with TRBJ1-2; possibly TRBD1 for D (5 bases). CDR1 is MNHNS and CDR2 is SASEGT in the germline V gene. V was shortened by 6 bases and J by 8 bases, with 16 bases between the two germline ends. CDR3 length: 13 amino acids. CDR3 nucleotides: TGTGCCAGCAGCGCTCAGGGAACCGGAGGCTACACCTTC. Translated: CASSAQGTGGYTF.